This T cell receptor beta chain was recorded in a study of spatial heterogeneity in lung cancer. Time point of the sample: sample taken at primary tumor resection. Donors were roughly 72 untreated early-stage non-small cell lung cancer patients. This clonotype was seen at least ten times. TCRdb re-called the 5' RACE reads through MiXCR, storing one row per CDR3 protein. This sample has more than 35,000 distinct CDR3 sequences, with 5% to 5.5% found just once. This CDR3 comprises 14 residues. With 1 base removed from V and 1 base from J, the gap between germline ends came to 8 bases. Germline-derived CDR1 and CDR2 are MGHRA and YSYEKL.

The source was PBMCs, collected at surgery. This chain uses TRBV4-1 with TRBJ2-7; D might be TRBD1 (5 bases). The receptor comes from a female donor with early-stage non-small cell lung cancer. CDR3 protein: CASSQARVSYEQYF. CDR3 DNA: TGCGCCAGCAGCCAAGCCAGGGTTTCCTACGAGCAGTACTTC.